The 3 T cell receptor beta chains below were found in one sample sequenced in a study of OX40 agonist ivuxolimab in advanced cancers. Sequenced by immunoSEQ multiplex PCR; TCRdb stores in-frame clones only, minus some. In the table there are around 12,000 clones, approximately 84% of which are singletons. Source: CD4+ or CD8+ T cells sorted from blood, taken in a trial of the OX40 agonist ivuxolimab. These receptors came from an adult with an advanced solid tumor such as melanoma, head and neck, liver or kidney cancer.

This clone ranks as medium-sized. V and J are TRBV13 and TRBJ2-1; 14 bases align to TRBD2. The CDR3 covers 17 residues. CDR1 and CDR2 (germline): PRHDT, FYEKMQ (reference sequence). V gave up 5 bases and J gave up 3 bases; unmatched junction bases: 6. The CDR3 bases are TGTGCCAGCAGCACGGGACTAGCGGGAGTCTTCTACAATGAGCAGTTCTTC. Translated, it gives CASSTGLAGVFYNEQFF.

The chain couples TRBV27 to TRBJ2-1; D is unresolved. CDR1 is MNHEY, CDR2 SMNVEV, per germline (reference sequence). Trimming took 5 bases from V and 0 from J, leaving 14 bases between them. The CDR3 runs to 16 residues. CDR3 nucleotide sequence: TGTGCCAGCAGTCCCCTACAGTGGAGCTCCTACAATGAGCAGTTCTTC. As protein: CASSPLQWSSYNEQFF.

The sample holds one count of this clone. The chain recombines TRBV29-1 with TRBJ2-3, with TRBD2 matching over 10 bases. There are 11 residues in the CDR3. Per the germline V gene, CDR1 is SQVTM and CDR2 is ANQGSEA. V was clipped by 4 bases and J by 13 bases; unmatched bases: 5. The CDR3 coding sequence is TGCAGCGTTGTCAGCGGGGGGGCCAAGTATTTT. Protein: CSVVSGGAKYF.